Listed below are T cell receptor beta chains from one sample, sequenced in a study. TCRdb reprocessed the 5' RACE reads via MiXCR and lists one record per CDR3 protein. The data show about 43,000 distinct CDR3 sequences, 22% seen once. The sequencing input was Tregs sorted from a lymph node. The receptors stem from a female donor with breast cancer. Each CDR3 is given with its conserved first and last residue. The D gene is left open where the match is weak. Clone size appears in some rows only: once, few, many, or a class for an expanded clone.

J,V,size,D,CDR3,DNA
TRBJ2-1,TRBV12-3/TRBV12-4,many,-,CASAIDIGDEQFF,TGTGCCAGCGCGATCGATATAGGAGATGAGCAGTTCTTC
TRBJ1-1,TRBV5-6,many,-,CASSFGNTEAFF,TGTGCCAGCAGCTTTGGGAACACTGAAGCTTTCTTT
TRBJ2-2,TRBV19,few,TRBD2,CASTNRAGAVAGELFF,TGTGCCAGTACCAACAGAGCGGGAGCGGTGGCCGGGGAGCTGTTTTTT
TRBJ2-1,TRBV12-3/TRBV12-4,many,-,CASRRLGSSNEQFF,TGTGCCAGCAGGCGCCTCGGGAGTTCCAATGAGCAGTTCTTC
TRBJ2-2,TRBV15,many,-,CATSRRGVNTGELFF,TGTGCCACCAGCAGAAGGGGGGTGAACACCGGGGAGCTGTTTTTT
TRBJ2-1,TRBV12-3/TRBV12-4,many,TRBD2,CASSSQTSGTYNEQFF,TGTGCCAGCAGTTCACAGACTAGCGGAACCTACAATGAGCAGTTCTTC
TRBJ1-5,TRBV4-1,-,-,CASSVGTNQPQHF,TGCGCCAGCAGCGTGGGTACCAATCAGCCCCAGCATTTT
TRBJ1-5,TRBV4-2,few,TRBD1,CASSRGSGQGGQPQHF,TGTGCCAGCAGCCGAGGCTCCGGACAGGGAGGACAGCCCCAGCATTTT
TRBJ1-2,TRBV12-3/TRBV12-4,many,-,CASSFSIWLYRENYGYTF,TGTGCCAGCAGTTTTTCCATCTGGCTTTATAGAGAGAACTATGGCTACACCTTC
TRBJ1-2,TRBV28,many,-,CASSQQGSDYGYTF,TGTGCCAGCAGCCAACAGGGTTCGGACTATGGCTACACCTTC
TRBJ2-7,TRBV7-3,-,TRBD1,CASSRTGTGQYEQYF,TGTGCCAGCAGCAGGACCGGGACAGGGCAGTACGAGCAGTACTTC
TRBJ2-1,TRBV11-2,many,TRBD2,CASSGTGTSGDNEQFF,TGTGCCAGCAGCGGAACCGGGACTAGCGGAGACAATGAGCAGTTCTTC
TRBJ2-7,TRBV5-6,-,-,CASSSQQGGIYEQYF,TGTGCCAGCAGCTCCCAACAAGGGGGGATCTACGAGCAGTACTTC
TRBJ1-3,TRBV13,-,-,CASSSGLQPGNTIYF,TGTGCCAGCAGCTCGGGACTGCAACCTGGAAACACCATATATTTT
TRBJ2-7,TRBV12-3/TRBV12-4,few,-,CASSSPDRGDEQYF,TGTGCCAGCAGTTCCCCGGACAGAGGGGACGAGCAGTACTTC
TRBJ1-1,TRBV6-5,-,-,CASSPIQGLSGTEAFF,TGTGCCAGCAGCCCCATACAGGGACTTAGTGGCACTGAAGCTTTCTTT
TRBJ2-5,TRBV15,few,-,CATSSHLGGTQETQYF,TGTGCCACCAGCAGTCACCTCGGGGGAACCCAAGAGACCCAGTACTTC
TRBJ2-5,TRBV7-9,few,TRBD2,CASSAASGSGETQYF,TGTGCCAGCAGCGCCGCTAGCGGGAGTGGAGAGACCCAGTACTTC
TRBJ2-7,TRBV20-1,many,-,CSARGPTQYEQYF,TGCAGTGCTAGAGGACCAACCCAGTACGAGCAGTACTTC
TRBJ2-1,TRBV4-1,-,TRBD1,CASSLAMHRGLDPEQFF,TGCGCCAGTAGCCTCGCCATGCACAGGGGGCTAGACCCTGAGCAGTTCTTC
TRBJ2-7,TRBV12-3/TRBV12-4,many,-,CASRPTGAYEQYF,TGTGCCAGCAGGCCGACAGGAGCCTACGAGCAGTACTTC
TRBJ2-7,TRBV20-1,few,-,CSARDHSRGWGHEQYF,TGCAGTGCTAGAGACCACTCTAGGGGGTGGGGGCACGAGCAGTACTTC
TRBJ2-3,TRBV28,few,-,CASTLDLPDTQYF,TGTGCCAGCACCCTGGACCTTCCGGATACGCAGTATTTT
TRBJ2-2,TRBV12-3/TRBV12-4,many,-,CASSPNFQVTGELFF,TGTGCCAGCAGTCCCAACTTCCAGGTCACCGGGGAGCTGTTTTTT
TRBJ2-3,TRBV20-1,-,-,CSAGGSTDTQYF,TGCAGTGCTGGGGGGTCCACAGATACGCAGTATTTT
TRBJ2-7,TRBV20-1,-,-,CSAREWLGSSYEQYF,TGCAGTGCTAGAGAATGGCTGGGGAGCTCCTACGAGCAGTACTTC
TRBJ2-1,TRBV7-9,-,-,CASSFGGDEQFF,TGTGCCAGCAGCTTCGGAGGGGATGAGCAGTTCTTC
TRBJ2-7,TRBV20-1,-,-,CSARTEGNEQYF,TGCAGTGCTAGAACGGAGGGCAACGAGCAGTACTTC
TRBJ2-2,TRBV15,-,-,CATSRDWAETGELFF,TGTGCCACCAGCAGAGATTGGGCGGAGACCGGGGAGCTGTTTTTT
TRBJ2-1,TRBV11-1,-,TRBD2,CASSPREFGEQFF,TGTGCCAGCAGCCCGCGGGAGTTCGGTGAGCAGTTCTTC
TRBJ2-7,TRBV10-3,-,-,CAISEQGLAYEQYF,TGTGCCATCAGTGAGCAAGGGCTAGCCTACGAGCAGTACTTC
TRBJ2-7,TRBV28,many,-,CASSVTGLVTYEQYF,TGTGCCAGCAGTGTGACAGGTTTGGTGACCTACGAGCAGTACTTC
TRBJ1-3,TRBV5-4,-,TRBD1,CASSPTGDHFHSGNAIYF,TGTGCCAGCAGCCCGACAGGGGACCACTTCCATTCTGGAAACGCCATATATTTT